This entry features one T cell receptor (beta chain) sequence. This sample was taken from a study of control samples from healthy donors and cancer patients. Assay used: immunoSEQ multiplex PCR; TCRdb lists only in-frame clones, some missing. Of 55,000 to 90,000 clones listed, about 87% are singletons. CDR1 and CDR2 (germline): SNHLY, FYNNEI. The V end was cut by 8 bases, the J end by 10 bases, with 15 bases between. This CDR3 region has 12 residues. This chain connects TRBV2 to TRBJ2-1, with D maybe TRBD2 (6 bases). The source material was blood. This TCR was recovered from a man aged 45 to 65 in good health. The CDR3 DNA reads TGTGCCAGCGAAAGCTCGGAGGGGGAGCAGTTCTTC. This sequence encodes CASESSEGEQFF.